A selection of T cell receptor beta chains follows, all from one sample in a study of regulatory and conventional T cells in RAG deficiency. Libraries were prepared by immunoSEQ multiplex PCR; TCRdb keeps only in-frame clonotypes and omits some of them. The sample holds around 30,000 clones, around 96% seen once. This same sample was also taken into another study, of regulatory T cells.

The sample comprised CD25- CD4+ T cells sorted from blood. These TCRs come from a human donor in good health. The CDR3 runs from the conserved cysteine through the conserved F or W. The D gene is left open where the match is weak. Clone size appears in some rows only: once, few, many, or a class for an expanded clone.

TRBJ1-5 | - | - | TRBV25-1 | CAYGSNQPQHF | TGTGCCTACGGGAGCAATCAGCCCCAGCATTTT
TRBJ2-3 | - | TRBD1 | TRBV5-1 | CASSSLARGTDTQYF | TGCGCCAGCAGCTCCTTAGCCAGGGGGACAGATACGCAGTATTTT
TRBJ2-7 | - | - | TRBV6-6 | CASRRASAEQYF | TGTGCCAGTCGGAGGGCTAGCGCCGAGCAGTACTTC
TRBJ2-1 | - | TRBD2 | TRBV2 | CASSPLAGGDYNEQFF | TGTGCCAGCTCTCCACTAGCGGGGGGGGACTACAATGAGCAGTTCTTC
TRBJ2-1 | - | TRBD1 | TRBV7-9 | CASSPRQGSSYNEQFF | TGTGCCAGCAGCCCAAGACAGGGTAGCTCCTACAATGAGCAGTTCTTC
TRBJ2-7 | - | - | TRBV28 | CASSAPGDEQYF | TGTGCCAGCAGCGCTCCAGGGGATGAGCAGTACTTC
TRBJ1-1 | - | - | TRBV19 | CASSPYRATDTEAFF | TGTGCCAGTAGTCCTTACAGGGCAACAGACACTGAAGCTTTCTTT
TRBJ2-7 | - | TRBD1 | TRBV5-1 | CASSVRQGRDEQYF | TGCGCCAGCAGCGTTAGACAGGGGCGGGACGAGCAGTACTTC
TRBJ2-5 | - | TRBD1 | TRBV19 | CASSLAGGTKTQYF | TGTGCCAGTAGTCTGGCAGGGGGTACGAAGACCCAGTACTTC
TRBJ1-1 | - | TRBD1 | TRBV19 | CASSTRQGGNAEAFF | TGTGCCAGTAGTACCCGACAGGGGGGTAACGCTGAAGCTTTCTTT
TRBJ2-6 | - | TRBD1 | TRBV4-1 | CASSQLGQGPSSGANVLTF | TGCGCCAGCAGCCAATTGGGACAGGGCCCTTCCTCTGGGGCCAACGTCCTGACTTTC
TRBJ2-7 | - | TRBD1 | TRBV2 | CASNDRVSYEQYF | TGTGCCAGCAATGACAGGGTATCCTACGAGCAGTACTTC
TRBJ2-5 | - | - | TRBV14 | CASSQQLQETQYF | TGTGCCAGCAGCCAGCAGTTACAAGAGACCCAGTACTTC
TRBJ2-1 | - | TRBD2 | TRBV5-1 | CASSLGTSVPEQFF | TGCGCCAGCAGCTTGGGTACTAGCGTTCCTGAGCAGTTCTTC
TRBJ1-2 | - | - | TRBV2 | CASSVRGGNGYTF | TGTGCCAGCAGTGTTAGAGGAGGAAATGGCTACACCTTC
TRBJ1-1 | - | - | TRBV19 | CASKPTRFEAFF | TGTGCCAGTAAACCGACCAGGTTTGAAGCTTTCTTT
TRBJ1-2 | - | - | TRBV6-6 | CASSYEGVGYGYTF | TGTGCCAGCAGTTACGAAGGGGTGGGGTATGGCTACACCTTC
TRBJ1-4 | - | TRBD1 | TRBV5-5 | CASSYIMGQGSTNEKLFF | TGTGCCAGCAGTTATATTATGGGACAGGGCTCAACTAATGAAAAACTGTTTTTT
TRBJ2-1 | - | TRBD2 | TRBV7-8 | CASSFRPSGAYNEQFF | TGTGCCAGCAGCTTCCGACCGAGCGGGGCTTACAATGAGCAGTTCTTC
TRBJ1-1 | - | - | TRBV2 | CASSADRNTEAFF | TGTGCCAGCAGTGCAGACAGAAACACTGAAGCTTTCTTT
TRBJ1-2 | - | TRBD1 | TRBV4-1 | CASSQEVQGPRGGYTF | TGCGCCAGCAGCCAAGAGGTACAGGGGCCCAGGGGTGGCTACACCTTC
TRBJ2-5 | - | - | TRBV6-6 | CASRKYNRQETQYF | TGTGCCAGCAGAAAATATAACAGACAAGAGACCCAGTACTTC
TRBJ2-7 | - | - | TRBV5-4 | CASSLQPGHSYEQYF | TGTGCCAGCAGCTTGCAGCCGGGACACTCCTACGAGCAGTACTTC
TRBJ2-3 | - | TRBD2 | TRBV28 | CASSPRVAGGRDTQYF | TGTGCCAGCAGTCCCCGGGTTGCGGGGGGCAGGGATACGCAGTATTTT
TRBJ1-1 | - | TRBD1 | TRBV5-4 | CASSKRTGVDTEAFF | TGTGCCAGCAGCAAGCGGACAGGGGTGGACACTGAAGCTTTCTTT
TRBJ2-2 | - | - | TRBV5-1 | CASSTSRDSGELFF | TGCGCCAGCAGCACGAGTAGAGACTCCGGGGAGCTGTTTTTT
TRBJ1-1 | once | TRBD1 | TRBV28 | CASSLSDRGNTEAFF | TGTGCCAGCAGCTTGTCTGACAGGGGGAACACTGAAGCTTTCTTT
TRBJ1-1 | - | - | TRBV4-1 | CASSQGRLEGAFF | TGCGCCAGCAGCCAGGGGCGCCTGGAGGGCGCTTTCTTT
TRBJ2-7 | - | TRBD1 | TRBV11-2 | CASSSTGFSYEQYF | TGTGCCAGCAGCTCGACAGGGTTCTCCTACGAGCAGTACTTC
TRBJ1-2 | - | - | TRBV19 | CASQNPLGLPVGGYTF | TGTGCCAGCCAGAATCCCCTGGGGCTCCCGGTCGGTGGCTACACCTTC
TRBJ1-6 | - | TRBD1 | TRBV10-2 | CASRRQGNSPRSPLHF | TGCGCCAGCAGGAGACAGGGAAATTCACCTCGTTCACCCCTCCACTTT
TRBJ2-2 | - | TRBD1 | TRBV5-1 | CASSRGELPGQVKNVWGTGELFF | TGCGCCAGCAGCCGTGGGGAACTTCCGGGACAGGTCAAAAACGTGTGGGGCACCGGGGAGCTGTTTTTT
TRBJ2-7 | - | TRBD2 | TRBV5-6 | CASSLGPSGALGGQYF | TGTGCCAGCAGCTTGGGCCCTAGCGGGGCTTTAGGGGGGCAGTACTTC
TRBJ1-1 | - | TRBD1 | TRBV6-4 | CASRTDRGSTEAFF | TGTGCCAGCAGGACGGACAGGGGATCCACTGAAGCTTTCTTT
TRBJ1-2 | - | TRBD1 | TRBV29-1 | CSALRTGIYGYTF | TGCAGCGCCCTAAGGACAGGGATCTATGGCTACACCTTC
TRBJ1-2 | - | - | TRBV20-1 | CSGGLGYTF | TGCAGTGGGGGCCTGGGCTACACCTTC
TRBJ1-2 | - | TRBD1 | TRBV7-2 | CASRRAGQLNYGYTF | TGTGCCAGCAGGCGGGCGGGACAGCTGAACTATGGCTACACCTTC
TRBJ2-1 | - | TRBD1 | TRBV19 | CASSLRRQGGNEQFF | TGTGCCAGTAGTCTCCGGCGACAGGGGGGGAATGAGCAGTTCTTC
TRBJ2-3 | - | TRBD2 | TRBV4-2 | CASSQDKRGGSGTQYF | TGTGCCAGCAGCCAAGATAAGCGGGGGGGCTCGGGTACGCAGTATTTT
TRBJ1-2 | - | - | TRBV4-2 | CASSHQVYGYTF | TGTGCCAGCAGCCACCAGGTCTATGGCTACACCTTC
TRBJ2-1 | once | - | TRBV15 | CATSRGLGRPYNEQFF | TGTGCCACCAGCAGGGGGCTAGGTCGACCTTACAATGAGCAGTTCTTC
TRBJ2-7 | - | - | TRBV5-1 | CASSLASLNTPYEQYF | TGCGCCAGCAGCTTGGCTTCCCTGAATACACCCTACGAGCAGTACTTC
TRBJ2-7 | - | - | TRBV11-2 | CASSPRIANSYEQYF | TGTGCCAGCAGCCCCCGAATAGCGAATTCCTACGAGCAGTACTTC
TRBJ2-3 | once | - | TRBV5-4 | CASSPGWAGEDTQYF | TGTGCCAGCAGCCCCGGGTGGGCGGGTGAGGATACGCAGTATTTT
TRBJ2-1 | once | TRBD1 | TRBV25-1 | CASSESGTGYYNEQFF | TGTGCCAGCAGTGAGTCCGGGACAGGTTATTACAATGAGCAGTTCTTC
TRBJ2-1 | - | - | TRBV5-6 | CASSFFGGAYNEQFF | TGTGCCAGCAGCTTCTTTGGGGGCGCTTACAATGAGCAGTTCTTC
TRBJ2-5 | - | TRBD1 | TRBV11-3 | CASSLGTGRGETQYF | TGTGCCAGCAGCCTGGGGACAGGCCGGGGAGAGACCCAGTACTTC
TRBJ1-2 | - | TRBD1 | TRBV5-1 | CASSLLQGVYGYTF | TGCGCCAGCAGCTTGCTACAGGGGGTCTATGGCTACACCTTC
TRBJ1-1 | - | - | TRBV4-1 | CASSLVFGVNTEAFF | TGCGCCAGCAGCCTCGTGTTCGGAGTGAACACTGAAGCTTTCTTT
TRBJ2-1 | - | - | TRBV11-2 | CASSSRVASYNEQFF | TGTGCCAGCAGCTCCCGGGTAGCCTCCTACAATGAGCAGTTCTTC
TRBJ1-1 | - | TRBD1 | TRBV28 | CASSSYRDRGNTEAFF | TGTGCCAGCAGTTCCTACCGGGACAGGGGGAACACTGAAGCTTTCTTT
TRBJ2-1 | - | TRBD2 | TRBV28 | CASSPKGRGGHNEQFF | TGTGCCAGCAGCCCTAAGGGGCGGGGGGGCCACAATGAGCAGTTCTTC